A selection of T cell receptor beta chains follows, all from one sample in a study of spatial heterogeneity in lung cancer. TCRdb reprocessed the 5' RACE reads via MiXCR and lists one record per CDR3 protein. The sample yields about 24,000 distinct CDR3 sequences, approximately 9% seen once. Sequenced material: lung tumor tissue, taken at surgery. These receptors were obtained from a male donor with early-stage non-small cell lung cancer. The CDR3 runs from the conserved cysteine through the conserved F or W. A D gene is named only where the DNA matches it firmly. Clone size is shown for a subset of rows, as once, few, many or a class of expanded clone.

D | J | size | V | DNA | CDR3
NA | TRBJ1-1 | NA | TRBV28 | TGTGCCAGCAGGCCCGACATCCCGAACACTGAAGCTTTCTTT | CASRPDIPNTEAFF
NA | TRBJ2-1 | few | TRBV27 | TGTGCCAGCAGTTCGTGGGGCGGGGCCCCATCAGGGGAGCAGTTCTTC | CASSSWGGAPSGEQFF
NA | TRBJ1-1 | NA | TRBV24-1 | TGTGCCACCAGCCCATCGGGCAGATACACTGAAGCTTTCTTT | CATSPSGRYTEAFF
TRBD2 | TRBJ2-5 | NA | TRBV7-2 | TGTGCCAGCAGCTCTAGCCAGGGAGGGAGGACTAAGTACTTC | CASSSSQGGRTKYF
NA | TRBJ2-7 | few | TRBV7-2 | TGTGCCAGCACGTCAAGTTCAGGGGGGGCCTACGAGCAGTACTTC | CASTSSSGGAYEQYF
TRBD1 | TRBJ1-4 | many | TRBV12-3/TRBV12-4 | TGTGCCAGCAGTTTCGACAGGGGATCAGATGAAAAACTGTTTTTT | CASSFDRGSDEKLFF
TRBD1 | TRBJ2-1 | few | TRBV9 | TGTGCCAGCAGCGCGCCACGGACAGGGTCCAATGAGCAGTTCTTC | CASSAPRTGSNEQFF
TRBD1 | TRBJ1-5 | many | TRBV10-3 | TGTGCCATCAGCCTACAGGGGGGAAATCAGCCCCAGCATTTT | CAISLQGGNQPQHF
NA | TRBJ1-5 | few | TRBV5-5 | TGTGCCAGCAGCCCGGACCCAACGGGGAATCAGCCCCAGCATTTT | CASSPDPTGNQPQHF
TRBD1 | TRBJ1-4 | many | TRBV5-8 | TGTGCCAGCAGTCTACAGGGGAAGAATGAAAAACTGTTTTTT | CASSLQGKNEKLFF
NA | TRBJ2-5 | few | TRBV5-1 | TGCGCCAGCAGCTTGGGTCGAGGGGAAGAGACCCAGTACTTC | CASSLGRGEETQYF
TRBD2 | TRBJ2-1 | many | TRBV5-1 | TGCGCCAGCAGCTCTAGCGGGGGGGCCCAAACTTCCTACAATGAGCAGTTCTTC | CASSSSGGAQTSYNEQFF
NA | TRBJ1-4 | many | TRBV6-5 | TGTGCCAGCAGTTCAGGGACTAATGAAAAACTGTTTTTT | CASSSGTNEKLFF
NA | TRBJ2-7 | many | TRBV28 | TGTGCCAGCAGCATCGACAGCTCCTACGAGCAGTACTTC | CASSIDSSYEQYF
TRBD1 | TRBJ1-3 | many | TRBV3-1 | TGTGCCAGCAGCCACCGGGACAGGGGAAACACCATATATTTT | CASSHRDRGNTIYF
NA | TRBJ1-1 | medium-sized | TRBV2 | TGTGCCGGAAGTACAGAAATGAACACTGAAGCTTTCTTT | CAGSTEMNTEAFF
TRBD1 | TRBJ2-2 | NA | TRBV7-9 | TGTGCCAGCAGCTTAGGGGACAGGGCGAACGGGGAGCTGTTTTTT | CASSLGDRANGELFF
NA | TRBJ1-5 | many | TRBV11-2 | TGTGCCAGCAGCTTAGAGGGGTTGGGTCAGCCCCAGCATTTT | CASSLEGLGQPQHF
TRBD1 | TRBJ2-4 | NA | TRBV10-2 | TGCGCCAGCTCAAGATCGCCGGGACAGGGAGTCAAAAACATTCAGTACTTC | CASSRSPGQGVKNIQYF
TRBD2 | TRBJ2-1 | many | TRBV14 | TGTGCCAGCAGCCCCATAGCGGGGTACTACAATGAGCAGTTCTTC | CASSPIAGYYNEQFF
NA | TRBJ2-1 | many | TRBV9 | TGTGCCAGCAGCGTAGGGGGAGGAGCCTACAATGAGCAGTTCTTC | CASSVGGGAYNEQFF
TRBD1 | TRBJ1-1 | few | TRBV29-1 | TGCAGCGTTGGGACAGGGAGAACTGAAGCTTTCTTT | CSVGTGRTEAFF
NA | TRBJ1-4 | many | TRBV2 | TGTGCCAGCACGCAGACGAAAAATGAAAAACTGTTTTTT | CASTQTKNEKLFF
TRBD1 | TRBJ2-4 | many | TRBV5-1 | TGCGCCAGCAGCTTGGCCGACAGGGGGCGAGGATTAGCCAAAAACATTCAGTACTTC | CASSLADRGRGLAKNIQYF
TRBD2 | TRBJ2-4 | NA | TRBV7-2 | TGTGCCAGCAGCCGGCGGTTAGCGGGAGGGCGCTCGTTAGCCAAAAACATTCAGTACTTC | CASSRRLAGGRSLAKNIQYF
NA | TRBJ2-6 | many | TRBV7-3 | TGTGCCAGCAGCTTAAGCCCTGGGGCCAACGTCCTGACTTTC | CASSLSPGANVLTF
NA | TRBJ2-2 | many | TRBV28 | TGTGCCAGCAGTTCCAGGGGAATCGGGGAGCTGTTTTTT | CASSSRGIGELFF
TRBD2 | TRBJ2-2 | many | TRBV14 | TGTGCCAGCAGCCAAGGAAGCGGGAGGGCCTTCGCCGGGGAGCTGTTTTTT | CASSQGSGRAFAGELFF
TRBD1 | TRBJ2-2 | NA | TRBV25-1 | TGTGCCAGCAGTGCGGGGACAGCCGGTTACACCGGGGAGCTGTTTTTT | CASSAGTAGYTGELFF
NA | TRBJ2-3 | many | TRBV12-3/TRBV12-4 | TGTGCCAGCAGTCGGAATGGACAGACAGATACGCAGTATTTT | CASSRNGQTDTQYF
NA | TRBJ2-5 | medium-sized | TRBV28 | TGTGCCAGCGGGTCGGGGGCGGTGGAAGAGACCCAGTACTTC | CASGSGAVEETQYF
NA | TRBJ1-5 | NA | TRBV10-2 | TGCGCCAGCAGTGTGGATAGCAATCAGCCCCAGCATTTT | CASSVDSNQPQHF
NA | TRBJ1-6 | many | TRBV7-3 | TGTGCCAGCAGCTTAGATATAACCTATCGATCACCCCTCCACTTT | CASSLDITYRSPLHF
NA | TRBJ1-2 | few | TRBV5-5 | TGTGCCAGCAGCTTGGGTAACAGGGTTCAATTCGGCTACACCTTC | CASSLGNRVQFGYTF
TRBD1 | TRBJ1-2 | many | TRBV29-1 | TGCAGCGTTGAAAAGCGTCAGGGGGTCTATGGCTACACCTTC | CSVEKRQGVYGYTF
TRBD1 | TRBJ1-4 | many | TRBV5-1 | TGCGCCAGCAGCTTAGGACAGGGGAGACTGTTTTTT | CASSLGQGRLFF
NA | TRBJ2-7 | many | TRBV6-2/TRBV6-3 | TGTGCCAGCACCCAGTCCTTCCTCGGGGAGCAGTACTTC | CASTQSFLGEQYF
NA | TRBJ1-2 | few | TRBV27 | TGTGCCAGCAGTTCCCCCCGAGACTATGGCTACACCTTC | CASSSPRDYGYTF
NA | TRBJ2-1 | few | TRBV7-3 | TGTGCCAGCAGCTTAAATATGGGGGCGGCTTACAATGAGCAGTTCTTC | CASSLNMGAAYNEQFF
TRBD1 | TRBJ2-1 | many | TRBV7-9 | TGTGCCAGCAATCGGTGGGGACAGCACGACAATGAGCAGTTCTTC | CASNRWGQHDNEQFF
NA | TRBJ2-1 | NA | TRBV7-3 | TGTGCCAGCAGCTTACCCGGGTCCAATGAGCAGTTCTTC | CASSLPGSNEQFF
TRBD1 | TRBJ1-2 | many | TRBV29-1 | TGCAGCGTTGAAGAAGGTTGGACAGGGCACTATGGCTACACCTTC | CSVEEGWTGHYGYTF
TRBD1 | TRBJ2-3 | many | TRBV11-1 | TGTGCCAGCAGCCCCAGGGGGCGGAGCACAGATACGCAGTATTTT | CASSPRGRSTDTQYF
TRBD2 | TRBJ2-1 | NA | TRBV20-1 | TGCAGTGCTAGCCGGGAGGCCGCCTACAATGAGCAGTTCTTC | CSASREAAYNEQFF
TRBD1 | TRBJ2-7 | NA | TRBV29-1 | TGCAGCGTTGAAGGTGGGACAGTCCCCTCCTACGAGCAGTACTTC | CSVEGGTVPSYEQYF
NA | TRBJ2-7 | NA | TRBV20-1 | TGCAGTGCTAGAGGCAGCTACGAGCAGTACTTC | CSARGSYEQYF